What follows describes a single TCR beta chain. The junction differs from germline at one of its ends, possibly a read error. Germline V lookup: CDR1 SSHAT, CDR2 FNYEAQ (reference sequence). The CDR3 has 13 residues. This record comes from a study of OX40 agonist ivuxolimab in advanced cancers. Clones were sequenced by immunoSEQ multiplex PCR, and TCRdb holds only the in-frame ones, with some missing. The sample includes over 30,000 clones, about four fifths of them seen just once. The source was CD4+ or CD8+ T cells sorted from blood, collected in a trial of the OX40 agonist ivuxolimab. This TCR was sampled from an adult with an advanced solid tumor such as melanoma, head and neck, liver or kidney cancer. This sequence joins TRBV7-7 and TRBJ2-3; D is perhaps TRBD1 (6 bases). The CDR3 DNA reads TGTGCTAGCAGCTACGGTGGGGGCGATACGCAGTATTTT. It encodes CASSYGGGDTQYF. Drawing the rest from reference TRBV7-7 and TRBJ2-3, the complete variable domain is GAGVSQSPRYKVTKRGQDVTLRCDPISSHATLYWYQQALGQGPEFLTYFNYEAQPDKSGLPSDRFSAERPEGSISTLTIQRTEQRDSAMYRCASSYGGGDTQYFGPGTRLTVL.